Below are 29 T cell receptor beta chains sequenced from a single sample in a study of blood T cell repertoires in COVID-19. Only in-frame clones appear in the TCRdb table, and some are missing; sequencing was by immunoSEQ multiplex PCR. The sample has about 150,000 clones, 84% seen once; the top ten hold more than 5.5%. Sequenced sample: peripheral blood. The receptors come from a woman aged 50 to 60 in a cohort sampled during active or convalescent COVID-19.

This rearrangement joins TRBV14 to TRBJ1-1; no clear D. The length of the CDR3 is 14 residues. The germline V gene encodes CDR1 SGHDN and CDR2 FVKESK. V was trimmed by 0 bases and J by 4 bases, leaving 9 bases between them. As DNA, the CDR3 is TGTGCCAGCAGCCAAGAACGGGTCGGCACTGAAGCTTTCTTT. Translating it yields CASSQERVGTEAFF.

The V gene is TRBV5-6, the J gene TRBJ2-3, with D possibly matching TRBD2 (5 bases). V was trimmed by 4 bases and J by 7 bases, leaving 10 bases between them. The CDR3 totals 12 residues. CDR1 and CDR2 (germline): SGHDT, YYEEEE. The DNA of the CDR3 is TGTGCCAGCAGCCTACTAGGGAATACGCAGTATTTT. Translation: CASSLLGNTQYF.

This rearrangement joins TRBV20-1 to TRBJ1-5; D remains ambiguous. Germline CDR1 is DFQATT and CDR2 is SNEGSKA (reference sequence). The CDR3 sequence is 14 residues long. Trimming took off 3 bases at V and 1 base at J, with 10 bases between the two ends. CDR3 in amino acids: CSASVGLSNQPQHF. DNA for the CDR3: TGCAGTGCTAGTGTCGGACTAAGCAATCAGCCCCAGCATTTT.

CDR3 sequence reads: CASSINRGNEKLFF. The CDR3 DNA follows: TGTGCCAGTAGTATCAACAGGGGGAACGAAAAACTGTTTTTT. The chain uses TRBV19 and TRBJ1-4, with 8 bases identical to TRBD1. The CDR3 totals 14 residues. With 3 bases clipped from V and 8 bases from J, the junction kept 5 bases outside the gene matches. Germline V gene data show CDR1 as LNHDA and CDR2 as SQIVND (reference sequence). Combining the CDR3 with reference TRBV19 and TRBJ1-4 gives the whole variable domain DGGITQSPKYLFRKEGQNVTLSCEQNLNHDAMYWYRQDPGQGLRLIYYSQIVNDFQKGDIAEGYSVSREKKESFPLTVTSAQKNPTAFYLCASSINRGNEKLFFGSGTQLSVL.

The chain carries TRBV6-5 and TRBJ2-1, with 7 bases fitting TRBD1. Germline-derived CDR1 and CDR2 are MNHEY and SVGAGI. The CDR3 covers 12 residues. With V trimmed by 7 bases and J by 9 bases, 6 bases remained unmatched. The CDR3 loop reads CASNTGAGEQFF. As DNA, the CDR3 is TGTGCCAGCAATACAGGGGCCGGTGAGCAGTTCTTC.

V and J are TRBV12-5 and TRBJ1-2, with D uncertain. This CDR3 region has 12 residues. In germline, CDR1 is LGHNT, CDR2 FRNRAP. In DNA, the CDR3 is TGTGCCGCCCCCTCAGCGAACTATGGCTACACCTTC. Translation: CAAPSANYGYTF.

The chain employs TRBV19 and TRBJ1-1, with no clear D. The CDR3 length is 14 residues. The germline CDR1 and CDR2 sequences are LNHDA and SQIVND (reference sequence). The V end was cut by 5 bases, the J end by 0 bases, with 10 bases between. The CDR3 DNA sequence: TGTGCCAGTAGTCCTCCTCCTATGAACACTGAAGCTTTCTTT. Translation gives CASSPPPMNTEAFF.

The chain recombines TRBV5-1 with TRBJ1-1, with unresolved D. V lost 2 bases and J 3 bases, leaving 8 bases between the germline ends. Per the germline V gene, CDR1 is SGHRS and CDR2 is YFSETQ. This CDR3 has 13 residues. The CDR3 nucleotides are TGCGCCAGCAGCTTTTTGGAGGACACTGAAGCTTTCTTT. This translates into CASSFLEDTEAFF.

V usage is TRBV19 and J usage is TRBJ1-5, with D perhaps TRBD1 (5 bases). V shed 5 bases and J shed 3 bases, with 8 bases lying between them. This CDR3 contains 13 residues. CDR1 LNHDA and CDR2 SQIVND come from the germline V gene (reference sequence). The CDR3 DNA follows: TGTGCCAGTAGTGACAGCATCAATCAGCCCCAGCATTTT. It yields the protein CASSDSINQPQHF.

This rearrangement joins TRBV11-3 to TRBJ2-1; D is perhaps TRBD2 (6 bases). The germline gives CDR1 SGHNT, CDR2 YENEEA. Trimming pared 3 bases from V and 5 bases from J, leaving 11 bases between. The length of the CDR3 is 14 residues. CDR3 nucleotide sequence: TGTGCCAGCAGCTTGCGGTCGGGGGACAATGAGCAGTTCTTC. It translates to CASSLRSGDNEQFF.

The chain is built from TRBV27 and TRBJ1-5; TRBD1 agrees at 8 bases. CDR3 length: 14 amino acids. Germline loops: CDR1 MNHEY, CDR2 SMNVEV (reference sequence). V lost 0 bases and J lost 7; bases outside the gene matches: 2. The CDR3, as DNA: TGTGCCAGCAGTTTATCGCCAGGGGGCCAGCCCCAGCATTTT. Translated, it gives CASSLSPGGQPQHF.

This chain joins TRBV18 and TRBJ1-5; TRBD1 might be the D (6 bases). The CDR3 extends over 13 amino acids. In germline, CDR1 is KGHSH, CDR2 LQKENI. V lost 6 bases, J lost 6 bases, and 12 bases lay in between. The chain's CDR3 is CASSTGTSQPQHF. In DNA, the CDR3 is TGTGCCAGCTCTACAGGGACCTCTCAGCCCCAGCATTTT. Filled out from reference TRBV18 and TRBJ1-5, the complete variable domain reads NAGVMQNPRHLVRRRGQEARLRCSPMKGHSHVYWYRQLPEEGLKFMVYLQKENIIDESGMPKERFSAEFPKEGPSILRIQQVVRGDSAAYFCASSTGTSQPQHFGDGTRLSIL.

The CDR3 protein is CASRGRVANYGYTF. CDR3 DNA sequence: TGTGCCAGTAGGGGCAGGGTCGCTAACTATGGCTACACCTTC. The V and J genes are TRBV19 and TRBJ1-2; possibly TRBD1 for D (5 bases). Germline CDR1 and CDR2: LNHDA and SQIVND (reference sequence). This CDR3 is 14 amino acids long. V was pared by 6 bases and J by 0 bases, with 11 bases between.

V gene TRBV24-1 combines with J gene TRBJ2-1; weak D call: TRBD2 (6 bases). V was trimmed by 4 bases and J by 9 bases, leaving 21 bases between them. Per the germline V gene, CDR1 is KGHDR and CDR2 is SFDVKD. CDR3 length equals 16 residues. CDR3 DNA: TGTGCCACCAGTGAGCTGGGGCTAGCGCCGCCCGGTGAGCAGTTCTTC. It yields the protein CATSELGLAPPGEQFF.

CDR3 region: CASSFQGNNSPLHF. Written as DNA, the CDR3 is TGTGCCAGCAGCTTTCAGGGAAATAATTCACCCCTCCACTTT. The V call is TRBV7-3, the J call TRBJ1-6; the D gene is possibly TRBD1 (5 bases). Between the trimmed V and J ends, which lost 3 bases and 5 bases, there was a span of 8 bases. The CDR3 covers 14 residues. Germline CDR1 reads SGHTA; CDR2 reads FQGTGA.

The J gene is TRBJ1-2, the V gene TRBV19; 11 positions agree with TRBD1. Germline V gives CDR1 LNHDA, CDR2 SQIVND (reference sequence). This CDR3 is built from 15 residues. V gave up 3 bases and J gave up 8 bases; unmatched junction bases: 8. CDR3 region: CASSIGTGGSGGYTF. The DNA for the CDR3 is TGTGCCAGTAGTATCGGGACAGGGGGATCCGGGGGCTACACCTTC.

The chain joins TRBV24-1 to TRBJ2-1, with 9 bases identical to TRBD2. Unmatched junction bases numbered 15, after V lost 3 bases and J lost 1 base. Germline V gene lookup returns CDR1 KGHDR and CDR2 SFDVKD. The CDR3 is 20 amino acids. The CDR3 is CATSDAKGAGGPDSYNEQFF. Written as DNA, the CDR3 is TGTGCCACCAGTGATGCGAAGGGGGCGGGGGGGCCAGATTCCTACAATGAGCAGTTCTTC.

The V and J genes are TRBV19 and TRBJ2-5, with 10 bases lining up with TRBD1. V dropped 9 bases and J dropped 5; count of bases not matched to a gene: 9. The CDR3 spans 14 residues. Germline V gives CDR1 LNHDA, CDR2 SQIVND (reference sequence). The CDR3 bases are TGTGCCAGCAAACGGGACAGGGGTCGCGAGACCCAGTACTTC. Amino acid sequence: CASKRDRGRETQYF.

This chain links TRBV3-1 (or the pseudogene TRBV3-2) with TRBJ2-7; 7 bases are a match to TRBD1. Germline lookup yields CDR1 LGHDT and CDR2 YNNKEL (reference sequence). V was clipped by 0 bases and J by 0 bases; unmatched bases: 8. The CDR3 runs to 17 residues. The CDR3 nucleotides are TGTGCCAGCAGCCAAGATCTATCCGGGACAGCCTCCTACGAGCAGTACTTC. It yields the protein CASSQDLSGTASYEQYF.

This chain uses TRBV5-6 with TRBJ1-1; D is ambiguous. Germline CDR1 reads SGHDT; CDR2 reads YYEEEE. The CDR3 contains 14 residues. Trimming pared 4 bases from V and 2 bases from J, leaving 12 bases between. Written as DNA, the CDR3 is TGTGCCAGCAGCCCGGTTTACCCTAACACTGAAGCTTTCTTT. Its translation: CASSPVYPNTEAFF.

Notes on this clone: This sample also contains other DNA sequences that code for the same CDR3. V and J are TRBV10-3 and TRBJ1-3, with D maybe TRBD1 (5 bases). The CDR3 is 15 amino acids. Germline CDR1 is ENHRY and CDR2 is SYGVKD. With 0 bases removed from V and 3 bases from J, the gap between germline ends came to 9 bases. The CDR3 spells CAISESGGSGNTIYF. The CDR3, as DNA: TGTGCCATCAGTGAGTCGGGGGGGAGTGGAAACACCATATATTTT.

The chain is built from TRBV7-9 and TRBJ1-3; D is undetermined. CDR3 length: 14 amino acids. Germline CDR1 is SEHNR and CDR2 is FQNEAQ (reference sequence). Trimming removed 1 base at V and 0 bases at J, with 4 bases between. CDR3 sequence reads: CASSLVSSGNTIYF. Written as DNA, the CDR3 is TGTGCCAGCAGCTTAGTTAGCTCTGGAAACACCATATATTTT. The variable domain in full, completed from reference TRBV7-9 and TRBJ1-3, reads DTGVSQNPRHKITKRGQNVTFRCDPISEHNRLYWYRQTLGQGPEFLTYFQNEAQLEKSRLLSDRFSAERPKGSFSTLEIQRTEQGDSAMYLCASSLVSSGNTIYFGEGSWLTVV.

The chain couples TRBV7-8 to TRBJ1-4; TRBD1 matches 9 bases. The germline V gene has CDR1 SGHVS and CDR2 FQNEAQ. The CDR3 runs to 16 residues. J was trimmed by 5 bases and V by 2 bases; bases with no gene match: 6. This CDR3 is CASSLRGGTGNEKLFF. In DNA, the CDR3 is TGTGCCAGCAGCTTAAGGGGCGGGACAGGGAATGAAAAACTGTTTTTT.

The gene calls are TRBV6-1 and TRBJ2-6; a weak D match, TRBD2 (5 bases). This CDR3 comprises 16 residues. Germline V gene lookup returns CDR1 MNHNS and CDR2 SASEGT. Trimming removed 0 bases at V and 2 bases at J, with 8 bases between. The CDR3 coding sequence is TGTGCCAGCAGTGAAGCGGCCGGGGCTGGGGCCAACGTCCTGACTTTC. Translating it yields CASSEAAGAGANVLTF.

This chain connects TRBV5-4 to TRBJ2-5, with a possible D match to TRBD1 (6 bases). Germline CDR1 is SGHNT and CDR2 is YYREEE (reference sequence). V lost 0 bases and J lost 1, with 10 bases in between. The CDR3 extends over 15 amino acids. CDR3 amino acids: CASSLGGTTQETQYF. The CDR3 coding sequence is TGTGCCAGCAGCTTGGGTGGGACAACCCAAGAGACCCAGTACTTC.

This chain uses TRBV5-1 with TRBJ2-2; 7 bases match TRBD1. This CDR3 spans 16 amino acids. Germline CDR1 SGHRS, CDR2 YFSETQ. V was clipped by 0 bases and J by 3 bases; unmatched bases: 5. CDR3 DNA: TGCGCCAGCAGCTTGGTAGGGACAGCCTACACCGGGGAGCTGTTTTTT. Protein product: CASSLVGTAYTGELFF.

The chain uses TRBV30 and TRBJ1-4, with TRBD1 matching over 11 bases. The CDR3 sequence is 16 residues long. The V gene end was trimmed by 2 bases and the J gene end by 8 bases; junction bases not matched to a gene: 10. The V gene's germline CDR1 is GTSNPN and CDR2 SVGIG (reference sequence). CDR3 nucleotides: TGTGCCTGGAGTAGGGACAGGGGGGCCTATCGCGAAAAACTGTTTTTT. This translates into CAWSRDRGAYREKLFF.

The rearrangement joins TRBV30 to TRBJ1-5; TRBD1 is a possible D gene (5 bases). The length of the CDR3 is 17 residues. Germline values: CDR1 GTSNPN, CDR2 SVGIG (reference sequence). With 0 bases removed from V and 2 bases from J, the gap between germline ends came to 17 bases. CDR3 in DNA: TGTGCCTGGAGTGTGGGACCCGGGAGGCTGGGCAATCAGCCCCAGCATTTT. It encodes CAWSVGPGRLGNQPQHF.

This chain connects TRBV7-6 to TRBJ1-1; D gene unclear. Germline-derived CDR1 and CDR2 are SGHVS and FNYEAQ. V lost 2 bases and J 2 bases, leaving 9 bases between the germline ends. The CDR3 loop spans 14 amino acids. The CDR3 DNA follows: TGTGCCAGCAGCTTATTTCAGGCCAACACTGAAGCTTTCTTT. This translates into CASSLFQANTEAFF.